This T cell receptor beta chain was observed in a study of T cells in localized non-small cell lung cancer. Repertoires were generated with immunoSEQ multiplex PCR, while TCRdb's copy carries only in-frame clones and drops some. This repertoire shows over 65,000 clones, around 85% found once; its top ten account for 1% to 1.5%. Study-level results: Uninvolved neighboring lung showed the greatest T cell clonality, exceeding tumor.

In the case of this clone: The target antigen is unknown.

The sequence was collected from a female donor of 60 years or more with stage I lung adenocarcinoma. Sample: peripheral blood, taken before any cancer treatment.

The CDR3: CASSLGGSGGAGETQYF. The CDR3 DNA reads TGTGCCAGCAGCTTAGGTGGTAGCGGGGGGGCCGGAGAGACCCAGTACTTC. The rearrangement joins TRBV13 to TRBJ2-5, with TRBD2 matching 11 bases. Germline lookup yields CDR1 PRHDT and CDR2 FYEKMQ (reference sequence). After removal of 0 bases from V and 4 bases from J, the junction contained 7 bases not matched to a gene. The CDR3 sequence is 17 residues long.